The 17 T cell receptor beta chains below come from one sample, sequenced in a study of response to subunit inactivated influenza vaccine. MiXCR was run by TCRdb on the RT-PCR reads, yielding one entry per CDR3 protein. Of about 500,000 distinct CDR3 sequences in the sample, 6.5% to 8% were seen once. The sample in question was PBMCs from blood, obtained 23 to 25 months after vaccination. These receptors all come from a man between 50 and 69 years old who received an inactivated influenza vaccine.

This clonotype was recorded a few times. This chain connects TRBV5-6 to TRBJ2-1, with D possibly being TRBD2 (5 bases). The CDR3 runs to 15 residues. Germline V gene data show CDR1 as SGHDT and CDR2 as YYEEEE. V was shortened by 4 bases and J by 4 bases, with 15 bases between the two germline ends. The DNA for the CDR3 is TGTGCCAGCAGCGCGGGCGCCGGTGGGTACAATGAGCAGTTCTTC. It specifies CASSAGAGGYNEQFF.

Only a few counts were recorded for this clonotype. The rearrangement links TRBV18 to TRBJ2-7, with 11 bases lining up with TRBD1. The germline CDR1 and CDR2 sequences are KGHSH and LQKENI. The CDR3 is 16 amino acids. The J segment lost 0 bases and the V segment lost 3 bases, leaving 4 bases of the junction unmatched. The DNA for the CDR3 is TGTGCCAGCTCACCCGGGACAGGGGGAAGCTCCTACGAGCAGTACTTC. This translates into CASSPGTGGSSYEQYF.

The rearrangement joins TRBV4-1 to TRBJ1-5; D is unresolved. CDR1 is MGHRA and CDR2 is YSYEKL in the germline V gene. V shed 2 bases and J shed 0 bases, with 5 bases lying between them. CDR3 length: 14 residues. The CDR3 region has the DNA TGCGCCAGCAGCCAATATTCTAGCAATCAGCCCCAGCATTTT. It specifies CASSQYSSNQPQHF.

Many counts were recorded for this clonotype. V is TRBV29-1 and J is TRBJ2-5; D may be TRBD1 (6 bases). Trimming took 7 bases from V and 2 from J, leaving 14 bases between them. CDR1 SQVTM and CDR2 ANQGSEA come from the germline V gene. The CDR3 spans 13 residues. CDR3 bases: TGCAGCGGTGACAGGCAAGGGCAAGAGACCCAGTACTTC. Translation: CSGDRQGQETQYF.

This clonotype was seen only a few times. V and J are TRBV15 and TRBJ2-7; the match to TRBD2 covers 8 bases. Germline V gene sequence: CDR1 LNHNV, CDR2 YYDKDF (reference sequence). Germline trimming cut 0 bases from V and 4 bases from J; bases unmatched to any gene: 5. This CDR3 has 15 residues. DNA of the CDR3: TGTGCCACCAGCAGAGAGCGAGCGGGGGAATACGAGCAGTACTTC. Translated: CATSRERAGEYEQYF.

The chain employs TRBV20-1 and TRBJ2-7; TRBD1 agrees at 8 bases. The CDR3 extends over 16 amino acids. Germline CDR1 and CDR2: DFQATT and SNEGSKA (reference sequence). With 3 bases clipped from V and 4 bases from J, the junction kept 14 bases outside the gene matches. The CDR3 region is CSASGQGAVSTYEQYF. In DNA, the CDR3 is TGCAGTGCTAGTGGGCAGGGGGCCGTTTCTACGTACGAGCAGTACTTC.

The sample holds a few counts of this clonotype. This rearrangement joins TRBV7-1 to TRBJ2-7; TRBD2 aligns across 15 bases. TRBV7-1 has ORF status, its function being uncertain. V lost 3 bases and J lost 4; bases outside the gene matches: 22. The CDR3 has 22 residues. CDR3 region: CASSSTGTSGRISGGAPYEQYF. CDR3 coding DNA: TGTGCCAGCAGCTCTACCGGGACTAGCGGGAGGATAAGTGGTGGGGCCCCGTACGAGCAGTACTTC.

The table lists this clonotype with a few counts. This sequence joins TRBV5-6 and TRBJ1-1; D call uncertain. Looked up from germline, CDR1 is SGHDT and CDR2 is YYEEEE. Trimming took 1 base from V and 8 from J, leaving 9 bases between them. This CDR3 is 12 amino acids long. The CDR3 sequence: CASSLFQREAFF. The CDR3 region has the DNA TGTGCCAGCAGCTTGTTTCAGAGAGAAGCTTTCTTT.

This clonotype was picked up many times. This sequence joins TRBV12-3 or TRBV12-4 and TRBJ2-1; 11 bases are a match to TRBD2. This CDR3 comprises 15 residues. V lost 6 bases, J lost 6 bases, and 7 bases stayed unmatched. Written as DNA, the CDR3 is TGTGCCAGCAGCCCCCAACTAGCGGGAGTCAATGAGCAGTTCTTC. This translates into CASSPQLAGVNEQFF.

This clonotype was observed at least ten times. The chain employs TRBV9 and TRBJ2-2; 7 bases match TRBD2. Germline trimming cut 2 bases from V and 7 bases from J; bases unmatched to any gene: 5. The germline gives CDR1 SGDLS, CDR2 YYNGEE. This CDR3 comprises 14 residues. The DNA for the CDR3 is TGTGCCAGCAGCGTTGGACTAGACGGCGGGGAGCTGTTTTTT. Protein product: CASSVGLDGGELFF. Combining the CDR3 with reference TRBV9 and TRBJ2-2 gives the whole variable domain DSGVTQTPKHLITATGQRVTLRCSPRSGDLSVYWYQQSLDQGLQFLIQYYNGEERAKGNILERFSAQQFPDLHSELNLSSLELGDSALYFCASSVGLDGGELFFGEGSRLTVL.

This clonotype was observed at least ten times. V is TRBV4-3 and J is TRBJ2-6; D remains ambiguous. The ends were cut back, 0 bases at V and 4 bases at J, with 10 bases in the middle. The CDR3 sequence is 16 residues long. Germline lookup yields CDR1 LGHNA and CDR2 YSLEER. The CDR3 DNA reads TGCGCCAGCAGCCAAGATTCCTCCCCAGGGGCCAACGTCCTGACTTTC. Residues: CASSQDSSPGANVLTF.

This clonotype was seen repeatedly, ten times or more. V usage is TRBV12-3 or TRBV12-4 and J usage is TRBJ1-2; D gene unclear. V was cut by 6 bases and J by 3 bases, with 14 bases left in between. The CDR3 runs 14 residues. CDR3 DNA: TGTGCCAGCAGCCGATCGACGACGTACTATGGCTACACCTTC. Protein product: CASSRSTTYYGYTF.

This clonotype has at least ten counts. V usage is TRBV20-1 and J usage is TRBJ2-5; 7 nucleotides agree with TRBD1. Trimming cost V 5 bases and J 5 bases; bases outside gene matches: 8. The CDR3 has 13 residues. Germline CDR1 reads DFQATT; CDR2 reads SNEGSKA (reference sequence). CDR3 in DNA: TGCAGTGCTCTACAGGGGCCACAGGAGACCCAGTACTTC. Its translation is CSALQGPQETQYF.

This clonotype was detected only a few times. This chain connects TRBV10-3 to TRBJ2-7; 8 bases map to TRBD2. This CDR3 has 17 amino acids. V was pared by 0 bases and J by 7 bases, with 14 bases of the junction left unmatched. Germline-derived CDR1 and CDR2 are ENHRY and SYGVKD. CDR3 in amino acids: CAISESMTGGVLREQYF. DNA of the CDR3: TGTGCCATCAGTGAGTCGATGACGGGAGGGGTCCTCAGGGAGCAGTACTTC.

The J gene is TRBJ2-2, the V gene TRBV7-2; 7 bases fit TRBD2. There are 14 residues in the CDR3. Unmatched junction bases numbered 9, after V lost 8 bases and J lost 6 bases. Germline V gene lookup returns CDR1 SGHTA and CDR2 FQGNSA. CDR3 protein: CASGSGTVSGELFF. The CDR3 coding sequence is TGTGCCAGCGGCAGCGGGACCGTGTCCGGGGAGCTGTTTTTT.

This clonotype was detected only a few times. CDR3 nucleotide sequence: TGTGCCAGCAGGGAACGGGGGGGCCCCACAGATACGCAGTATTTT. Translation: CASRERGGPTDTQYF. V usage is TRBV6-1 and J usage is TRBJ2-3; TRBD2 matches at 8 bases. V dropped 6 bases and J dropped 2; count of bases not matched to a gene: 7. Looked up from germline, CDR1 is MNHNS and CDR2 is SASEGT. The CDR3 spans 15 residues.

This clonotype was seen repeatedly, ten times or more. The chain links TRBV7-9 to TRBJ2-7; D possibly corresponds to TRBD1 (5 bases). Deletions cut 6 bases from V and 2 bases from J, with 17 bases between. CDR3 length equals 15 residues. Germline V gene lookup returns CDR1 SEHNR and CDR2 FQNEAQ (reference sequence). This CDR3 reads CASSSPTGPAYEQYF. The DNA of the CDR3 is TGTGCCAGCAGTTCCCCCACAGGTCCCGCCTACGAGCAGTACTTC.